This T cell receptor beta chain was profiled in a study of blood T cell dynamics during melanoma immunotherapy. Study observations and caveats: PBMC repertoires of eventual disease-control patients split at W3 into clonality or diversity gains.

Germline V CDR1 and CDR2: SGHRS, YFSETQ. This CDR3 region has 15 residues. The trim removed 2 bases at V and 5 bases at J, leaving 6 bases unmatched. The time point is: week 3, after first cycle of checkpoint inhibitor. Points on this clone: Its specificity is not known.

Clones were read by immunoSEQ multiplex PCR, and TCRdb kept only the in-frame ones, dropping some. This table holds about 6,900 clones, more than 70% found once. The clonotype originates from a human donor with melanoma. The sample in question was blood, obtained from a patient treated with checkpoint blockade. The chain employs TRBV5-1 and TRBJ2-2, with 7 bases matching TRBD2. The CDR3 protein is CASSLLALRTGELFF. The CDR3 nucleotides are TGCGCCAGCAGCTTACTAGCGCTCCGGACCGGGGAGCTGTTTTTT.